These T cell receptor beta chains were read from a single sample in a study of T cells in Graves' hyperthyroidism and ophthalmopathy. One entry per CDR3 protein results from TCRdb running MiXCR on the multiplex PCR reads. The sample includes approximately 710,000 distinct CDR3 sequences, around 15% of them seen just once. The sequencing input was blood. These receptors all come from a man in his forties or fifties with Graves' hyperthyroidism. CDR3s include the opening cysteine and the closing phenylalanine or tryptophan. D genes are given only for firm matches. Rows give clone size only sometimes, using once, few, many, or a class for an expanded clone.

DNA: TGTGCCAGCAGTTTAATGGGGGAAAGCAATGAGCAGTTCTTC
CDR3: CASSLMGESNEQFF
size: NA
D: NA
V: TRBV12-3/TRBV12-4
J: TRBJ2-1

DNA: TGTGCCAGCGTTCTGGGGGGGGGCACTGAGCAGTTCTTC
CDR3: CASVLGGGTEQFF
size: many
D: NA
V: TRBV2
J: TRBJ2-1

DNA: TGTGCCAGCAGCTTACCGACGGAGGGGAGGGCGCAGTATTTT
CDR3: CASSLPTEGRAQYF
size: many
D: TRBD2
V: TRBV7-9
J: TRBJ2-3

DNA: TGTGCCAGCAGTTTAGCGACTAGCGGGAGAGACGAGCAGTACTTC
CDR3: CASSLATSGRDEQYF
size: many
D: TRBD2
V: TRBV27
J: TRBJ2-7

DNA: TGTGCCAGCAGCCCGGGACAGGGGGCAACACGCTCCTACAATGAGCAGTTCTTC
CDR3: CASSPGQGATRSYNEQFF
size: once
D: TRBD1
V: TRBV6-1
J: TRBJ2-1

DNA: TGTGCCAGCAGCCCAACCAGGCATAACTATGGCTACACCTTC
CDR3: CASSPTRHNYGYTF
size: NA
D: NA
V: TRBV6-1
J: TRBJ1-2

DNA: TGTGCCAGCAGTAGGTCCGGACAGGGTGGAGGCGAGCAGTACTTC
CDR3: CASSRSGQGGGEQYF
size: many
D: TRBD1
V: TRBV2
J: TRBJ2-7

DNA: TGTGCCACCAGCAGAGATCGAGCTATTCCTTCCTACAATGAGCAGTTCTTC
CDR3: CATSRDRAIPSYNEQFF
size: NA
D: NA
V: TRBV15
J: TRBJ2-1

DNA: TGTGCCTGGACCGGGGGGACAGGGGGGCGCCTAGCTTTCTTT
CDR3: CAWTGGTGGRLAFF
size: few
D: TRBD1
V: TRBV30
J: TRBJ1-1

DNA: TGTGCCAGTAGTAGTTCAGGGGCCTATGGCTACACCTTC
CDR3: CASSSSGAYGYTF
size: NA
D: NA
V: TRBV19
J: TRBJ1-2

DNA: TGTGCCAGCAGATCGCCGGGACTAGTAGTCTACGAGCAGTACTTC
CDR3: CASRSPGLVVYEQYF
size: few
D: TRBD2
V: TRBV6-1
J: TRBJ2-7

DNA: TGTGCCAGCAGCCCCCGGGGCGCGTATTCCTACGAGCAGTACTTC
CDR3: CASSPRGAYSYEQYF
size: NA
D: NA
V: TRBV13
J: TRBJ2-7

DNA: TGTGCCAGCAGCGTAGGGCTAGCGGGAGGGCCAGTTCCCGGGGAGCTGTTTTTT
CDR3: CASSVGLAGGPVPGELFF
size: NA
D: TRBD2
V: TRBV9
J: TRBJ2-2

DNA: TGTGCCAGCAGTTCTACGAACACTGAAGCTTTCTTT
CDR3: CASSSTNTEAFF
size: many
D: NA
V: TRBV28
J: TRBJ1-1

DNA: TGTGCCAGCAGTCCCGCCGCGTCACGCAGGGCCTATGGCTACACCTTC
CDR3: CASSPAASRRAYGYTF
size: few
D: NA
V: TRBV28
J: TRBJ1-2

DNA: TGTGCCAGCAGCCCCACAAGGACTAGCGGTGAGCAGTTCTTC
CDR3: CASSPTRTSGEQFF
size: many
D: TRBD2
V: TRBV7-3
J: TRBJ2-1

DNA: TGTGCCAGCAGCGCATCTTTAGCTGAGTGGGTTGACGAGCAGTACTTC
CDR3: CASSASLAEWVDEQYF
size: many
D: NA
V: TRBV9
J: TRBJ2-7

DNA: TGTGCCAGCAGTTCCGTTGATATGAACACTGAAGCTTTCTTT
CDR3: CASSSVDMNTEAFF
size: many
D: NA
V: TRBV28
J: TRBJ1-1

DNA: TGTGCCAGCAGTGAGGGGGTTCAGCCCCAGCATTTT
CDR3: CASSEGVQPQHF
size: NA
D: NA
V: TRBV28
J: TRBJ1-5

DNA: TGTGCCACCAGTGATTTGTTCGGACAGGGGATGGAGACCCAGTACTTC
CDR3: CATSDLFGQGMETQYF
size: many
D: TRBD1
V: TRBV24-1
J: TRBJ2-5

DNA: TGTGCCAGCAGTTACGGAGGGCCTCAACAAGAGACCCAGTACTTC
CDR3: CASSYGGPQQETQYF
size: few
D: NA
V: TRBV6-2/TRBV6-3
J: TRBJ2-5

DNA: TGTGCCAGCAGCTTAGAGAGCAGGGCAGGAGTTGGAAACACCATATATTTT
CDR3: CASSLESRAGVGNTIYF
size: NA
D: NA
V: TRBV7-2
J: TRBJ1-3

DNA: TGTGCCAGCAGCACTAGCGGGAGAGGCTACGAGCAGTACTTC
CDR3: CASSTSGRGYEQYF
size: NA
D: TRBD2
V: TRBV9
J: TRBJ2-7

DNA: TGTGCCAGCAGCGTTGCAGGGGGCCGCTACGAGCAGTACTTC
CDR3: CASSVAGGRYEQYF
size: many
D: TRBD1
V: TRBV7-9
J: TRBJ2-7

DNA: TGTGCCAGCAGGCTCACTCCCCGCACAGATACGCAGTATTTT
CDR3: CASRLTPRTDTQYF
size: NA
D: NA
V: TRBV3-1
J: TRBJ2-3

DNA: TGTGCCAGCAGTTACTCGATAGGACAGGGTGAAAAACTGTTTTTT
CDR3: CASSYSIGQGEKLFF
size: NA
D: TRBD1
V: TRBV6-5
J: TRBJ1-4

DNA: TGTGCCTGGAGTGTACGTGGGGCTCAGCCCCAGCATTTT
CDR3: CAWSVRGAQPQHF
size: few
D: NA
V: TRBV30
J: TRBJ1-5

DNA: TGTGCCAGCAGCCGGACTAGCGGGAGCTCCCATGAGCAGTTCTTC
CDR3: CASSRTSGSSHEQFF
size: NA
D: TRBD2
V: TRBV7-3
J: TRBJ2-1

DNA: TGTGCCAGCAGTTATTCCGGATACTACGAGCAGTACTTC
CDR3: CASSYSGYYEQYF
size: NA
D: NA
V: TRBV27
J: TRBJ2-7

DNA: TGTGCCACCAGTGACCCGGCAGAAGAGACCCAGTACTTC
CDR3: CATSDPAEETQYF
size: many
D: NA
V: TRBV24-1
J: TRBJ2-5